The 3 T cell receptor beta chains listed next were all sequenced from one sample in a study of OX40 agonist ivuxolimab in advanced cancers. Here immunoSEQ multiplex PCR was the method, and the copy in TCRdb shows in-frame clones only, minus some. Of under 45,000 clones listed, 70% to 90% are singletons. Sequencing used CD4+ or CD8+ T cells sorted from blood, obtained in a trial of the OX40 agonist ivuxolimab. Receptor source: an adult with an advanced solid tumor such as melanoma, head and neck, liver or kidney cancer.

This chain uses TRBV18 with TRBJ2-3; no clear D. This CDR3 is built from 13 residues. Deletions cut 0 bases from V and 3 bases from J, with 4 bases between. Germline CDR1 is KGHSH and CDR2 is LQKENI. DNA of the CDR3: TGTGCCAGCTCACCACCGGCGACAGATACGCAGTATTTT. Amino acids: CASSPPATDTQYF.

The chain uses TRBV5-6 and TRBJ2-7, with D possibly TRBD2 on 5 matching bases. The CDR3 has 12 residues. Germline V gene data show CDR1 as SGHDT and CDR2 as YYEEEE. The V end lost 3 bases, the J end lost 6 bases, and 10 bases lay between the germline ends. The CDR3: CASSSSRGEQYV. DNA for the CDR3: TGTGCCAGCAGCTCCTCCCGGGGCGAGCAGTACGTC.

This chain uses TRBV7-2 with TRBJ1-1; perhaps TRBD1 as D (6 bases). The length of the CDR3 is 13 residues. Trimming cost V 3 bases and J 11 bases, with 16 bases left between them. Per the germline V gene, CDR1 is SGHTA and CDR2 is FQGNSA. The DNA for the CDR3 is TGTGCCAGCAGCTTTGAGGGACAAACGAGGGCTTTCTTT. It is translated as CASSFEGQTRAFF.